A selection of T cell receptor beta chains follows, all from one sample in a study of cytomegalovirus exposure and HLA in healthy donors. The table came from immunoSEQ multiplex PCR; TCRdb's copy has only in-frame clones and leaves some out. The data contain over 200,000 clones, about 89% of them seen just once; the ten biggest clones take up approximately 1%. The sample comprised PBMCs. The origin of the receptors is a woman aged 18-35 years in good health and CMV-seronegative. The CDR3 runs from the conserved cysteine through the conserved F or W. The D gene is left open where the match is weak. The size field is filled for only some rows; it gives once, few, many or a size class.

j_call | d_call | v_call | clone_size | cdr3_nt | cdr3_aa
TRBJ2-3 | - | TRBV9 | - | TGTGCCAGCAGCCTAATCACAGGGTCAGATACGCAGTATTTT | CASSLITGSDTQYF
TRBJ1-6 | - | TRBV27 | - | TGTGCCAGCAGTTTATCAATCCACTCCTATAATTCACCCCTCCACTTT | CASSLSIHSYNSPLHF
TRBJ2-4 | TRBD1 | TRBV19 | once | TGTGCCAGTAGGTCAACAGGGGAAAAAAACATTCAGTACTTC | CASRSTGEKNIQYF
TRBJ2-5 | TRBD1 | TRBV9 | - | TGTGCCAGCAGCAGTACAGGGGGAAGCCACCAAGAGACCCAGTACTTC | CASSSTGGSHQETQYF
TRBJ2-7 | TRBD2 | TRBV11-2 | - | TGTGCCAGCAGCTTAGATGTATCCCCCCGCCTCGCGGGAGGGATTCACGAGCAGTACTTC | CASSLDVSPRLAGGIHEQYF
TRBJ2-7 | TRBD2 | TRBV29-1 | - | TGCAGCTCGAAAGCGGGAGCTAACGAGCAGTACTTC | CSSKAGANEQYF
TRBJ1-5 | - | TRBV4-3 | - | TGCGCCAGCAGCCAAGTGGCTAATCAGCCCCAGCATTTT | CASSQVANQPQHF
TRBJ1-2 | - | TRBV18 | - | TGTGCCAGCTCACTTACCGGGAAGGACTATGGCTACACCTTC | CASSLTGKDYGYTF
TRBJ2-3 | TRBD2 | TRBV7-8 | - | TGTGCCAGCAGCTTAGCTTTGGTGGGGACTAGCGGGCGCACAGATACGCAGTATTTT | CASSLALVGTSGRTDTQYF
TRBJ1-2 | TRBD1 | TRBV5-6 | - | TGTGCCAGCAGCCTGGGACAGGGCGTGTTGTATGGCTACACCTTC | CASSLGQGVLYGYTF
TRBJ2-1 | - | TRBV18 | - | TGTGCCAGCTCACTAAACGGGCAGGGTCTATGGCGAGGTTTCAATGAGCAGTTCTTC | CASSLNGQGLWRGFNEQFF
TRBJ1-4 | - | TRBV7-9 | - | TGTGCCAGCAGCCCTGCTCTAGGTACAACTAATGAAAAACTGTTTTTT | CASSPALGTTNEKLFF
TRBJ1-2 | - | TRBV6-5 | once | TGTGCCAGCAGTTACTCCTCCGGACAGATTTATGGCTACACCTTC | CASSYSSGQIYGYTF
TRBJ2-2 | TRBD2 | TRBV18 | - | TGTGCCAGCTCAGCACTGGGACTAGCGGGACTCACCGGGGAGCTGTTTTTT | CASSALGLAGLTGELFF
TRBJ2-1 | TRBD2 | TRBV4-3 | - | TGCGCCAGCAGCCAAGGGGGGGGAGTGATGAATGAGCAGTTCTTC | CASSQGGGVMNEQFF
TRBJ2-7 | - | TRBV4-1 | - | TGCGCCAGCAGCCAAGATAGTACAGGCTACTACTACGAGCAGTACTTC | CASSQDSTGYYYEQYF
TRBJ2-2 | TRBD1 | TRBV2 | - | TGTGCCAGCACCCAGGGGGCCGGGGAGCTGTTTTTT | CASTQGAGELFF
TRBJ1-2 | TRBD1 | TRBV5-6 | - | TGTGCCAGCAGTTTCGGGGGACAGCAATACTATGGCTACACCTTC | CASSFGGQQYYGYTF
TRBJ1-4 | - | TRBV6-6 | - | TGTGCCAGCAGCAGGGGTAGCGAAGAAAAACTGTTTTTT | CASSRGSEEKLFF
TRBJ1-4 | - | TRBV5-6 | - | TGTGCCAGCAGCTTGGGCAGGGCGAAGGGTGAGAAACTGTTTTTT | CASSLGRAKGEKLFF
TRBJ2-7 | - | TRBV5-1 | - | TGCGCCAGCAGCTTCGGTCAGGGTACCTACGAGCAGTACTTC | CASSFGQGTYEQYF
TRBJ2-1 | TRBD2 | TRBV14 | - | TGTGCCAGCAGCGCGACTAGCGGGAGCTTTGGTGAGCAGTTCTTC | CASSATSGSFGEQFF
TRBJ2-1 | TRBD2 | TRBV4-2 | - | TGTGCCAGCAGCCCTAGGACTAGCATCGACTCCTACAATGAGCAGTTCTTC | CASSPRTSIDSYNEQFF
TRBJ1-2 | TRBD1 | TRBV9 | - | TGTGCCAGCAGCGTTGGACAGGGGGAGAATGGCTACACCTTC | CASSVGQGENGYTF
TRBJ1-2 | TRBD1 | TRBV4-1 | - | TGCGCCAGCAGCCCTGGACAGGGGGCGAACTATGGCTACACCTTC | CASSPGQGANYGYTF
TRBJ1-3 | - | TRBV7-9 | - | TGTGCCAGCAGCTTAGCTCGTTTGGGGACTCGCGGAAACACCATATATTTT | CASSLARLGTRGNTIYF
TRBJ2-1 | TRBD2 | TRBV15 | - | TGTGCCACCAGGGAACTAGCGGGACACAATGAGCAGTTCTTC | CATRELAGHNEQFF
TRBJ2-5 | - | TRBV27 | - | TGTGCCAGCAGCCACGGGGGTTTGTACGAGACCCAGTACTTC | CASSHGGLYETQYF
TRBJ2-7 | TRBD1 | TRBV2 | - | TGTGCCAGCAGACCGGGACAGGGAACCTACGAGCAGTACTTC | CASRPGQGTYEQYF
TRBJ1-4 | TRBD1 | TRBV9 | - | TGTGCCAGCAGCGGAGGGGACAGTCAACTGTTTTTT | CASSGGDSQLFF
TRBJ2-3 | - | TRBV10-1 | - | TGCGCCAGCAGTGAGTCCCGGGGGGCAGGCACAGATACGCAGTATTTT | CASSESRGAGTDTQYF
TRBJ2-5 | TRBD1 | TRBV7-9 | - | TGTGCCAGCAGCGGAGCCGGGACAGGGGAAGAGACCCAGTACTTC | CASSGAGTGEETQYF
TRBJ1-1 | - | TRBV19 | - | TGTGCCAGTAGTCTCATGAACGGGAACACTGAAGCTTTCTTT | CASSLMNGNTEAFF
TRBJ2-7 | - | TRBV25-1 | - | TGTGCCAGCAGTTCCTATGACTACGAGCAGTACTTC | CASSSYDYEQYF
TRBJ1-4 | - | TRBV7-9 | - | TGTGCCAGCAGCTTATCAGTCAATGAAAAACTGTTTTTT | CASSLSVNEKLFF
TRBJ2-1 | TRBD1 | TRBV6-5 | once | TGTGCCAGCAGTTACGCGGGACAGGGGTATGAGCAGTTCTTC | CASSYAGQGYEQFF
TRBJ1-5 | - | TRBV5-1 | - | TGCGCCAGCAGCTCAGGAGGGGTCACCAATCAGCCCCAGCATTTT | CASSSGGVTNQPQHF
TRBJ1-4 | - | TRBV27 | - | TGTGCCAGCAGTTTTCCAGGGCCCCATCAAAAACTGTTTTTT | CASSFPGPHQKLFF
TRBJ1-2 | - | TRBV25-1 | few | TGTGCCAGCAGTGGAATACTTACCGCCTATGGCTACACCTTC | CASSGILTAYGYTF
TRBJ1-5 | - | TRBV7-8 | - | TGTGCCAGCAGCCAACTCGGACAGCAGGGCCAGCCCCAGCATTTT | CASSQLGQQGQPQHF
TRBJ2-2 | TRBD1 | TRBV4-3 | - | TGCGCCAGCAGCCAAGATTGGGACAGGGTCCGTACCGGGGAGCTGTTTTTT | CASSQDWDRVRTGELFF
TRBJ1-1 | - | TRBV7-9 | - | TGTGCCAGCAGCTTAATCGACCGGCGAGGTGAAGCTTTCTTT | CASSLIDRRGEAFF
TRBJ2-4 | - | TRBV11-2 | - | TGTGCCAGCAGCACCCCAGAAAACATTCAGTACTTC | CASSTPENIQYF
TRBJ2-3 | - | TRBV7-8 | - | TGTGCCAGCAGCCTTACAGGGCACCCCACAGATACGCAGTATTTT | CASSLTGHPTDTQYF
TRBJ2-3 | - | TRBV18 | - | TGTGCCAGCTCGGAACAGAAAGGGGCGGATACGCAGTATTTT | CASSEQKGADTQYF
TRBJ1-2 | - | TRBV27 | - | TGTGCCAGCAGTTTAACTCGAAGAAACTATGGCTACACCTTC | CASSLTRRNYGYTF